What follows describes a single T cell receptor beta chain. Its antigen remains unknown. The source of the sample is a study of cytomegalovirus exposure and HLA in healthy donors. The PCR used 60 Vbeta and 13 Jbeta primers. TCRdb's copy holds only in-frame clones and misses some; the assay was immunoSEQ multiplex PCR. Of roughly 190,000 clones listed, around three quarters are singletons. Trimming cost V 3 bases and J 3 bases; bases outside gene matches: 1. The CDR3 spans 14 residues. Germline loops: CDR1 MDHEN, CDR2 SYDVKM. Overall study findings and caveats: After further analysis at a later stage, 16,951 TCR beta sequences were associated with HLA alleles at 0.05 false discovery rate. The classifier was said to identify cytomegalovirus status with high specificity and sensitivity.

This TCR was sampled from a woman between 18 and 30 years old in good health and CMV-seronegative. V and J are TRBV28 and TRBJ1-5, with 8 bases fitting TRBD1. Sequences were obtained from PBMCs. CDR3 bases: TGTGCCAGCAGTTTGGGACAGGCCAATCAGCCCCAGCATTTT. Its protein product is CASSLGQANQPQHF. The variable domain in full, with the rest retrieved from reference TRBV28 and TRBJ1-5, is DVKVTQSSRYLVKRTGEKVFLECVQDMDHENMFWYRQDPGLGLRLIYFSYDVKMKEKGDIPEGYSVSREKKERFSLILESASTNQTSMYLCASSLGQANQPQHFGDGTRLSIL.